The clone carrying this TCR beta chain appeared a few times. The target antigen is unknown. Trimming left V 0 bases short and J 2 bases short, with 4 bases between. The CDR3 is made up of 13 amino acids. The germline V gene encodes CDR1 LNHNV and CDR2 YYDKDF (reference sequence). Constant-region reverse primers amplified full-length variable regions, followed by semi-nested Nested Universal Primer A PCR. TCRdb used MiXCR to reprocess the 5' RACE reads, holding one entry per CDR3 protein. The sample records some 62,000 distinct CDR3 sequences, 20% to 25% being singletons. Regarding the study as a whole: Tumor memory CD4+ T cell TCR gene usage clustered with blood and lymph node memory CD4+ cells and lymph node naive CD4+ cells.

Sequencing input: memory CD4+ T cells sorted from a lymph node. Described subset: memory CD4+ T cells, CD4+CD45RO+CD25-. This clonotype originated in a female donor with breast cancer. J is TRBJ1-2 and V is TRBV15; D uncertain. The CDR3 loop is CATSRDKNYGYTF. In DNA form, the CDR3 reads TGTGCCACCAGCAGAGACAAGAACTATGGCTACACCTTC.